Listed here are 7 T cell receptor beta chains from one sample, sequenced in a study of T-cell memory formation after mild COVID-19. One entry per CDR3 protein, called by TCRdb with MiXCR from the 5' RACE reads. Of 90,000 to 120,000 distinct CDR3 sequences detected, about 15% appear once; the ten largest clones hold 39%. Input material: PBMCs or a T cell subset sorted from them (not recorded which). The receptors originated from a man aged 18 to 30 who had mild COVID-19 (a few samples of this study predate the infection). Cell type and time point are not known.

This clonotype was observed a handful of times. The V and J genes are TRBV4-1 and TRBJ1-2, with D possibly being TRBD1 (5 bases). The CDR3 runs 16 residues. Germline V gene lookup returns CDR1 MGHRA and CDR2 YSYEKL. V was cut by 1 base and J by 4 bases, with 16 bases left in between. CDR3 region: CASSQGRWDGPYGYTF. CDR3 sequence (DNA): TGCGCCAGCAGCCAAGGACGCTGGGACGGACCCTATGGCTACACCTTC.

The V gene is TRBV6-5, the J gene TRBJ2-3; perhaps TRBD2 as D (6 bases). Looked up from germline, CDR1 is MNHEY and CDR2 is SVGAGI. The CDR3 consists of 17 residues. With 7 bases removed from V and 5 bases from J, the gap between germline ends came to 25 bases. CDR3: CASTPRWGVLGQDTQYF. CDR3 coding DNA: TGTGCCAGCACCCCCCGCTGGGGGGTCCTAGGGCAAGATACGCAGTATTTT.

This sequence joins TRBV20-1 and TRBJ2-2; possibly TRBD1 or TRBD2 for D (6 bases each). Germline values: CDR1 DFQATT, CDR2 SNEGSKA (reference sequence). Trimming stripped 0 bases from V and 1 base from J, with 12 bases between. The CDR3 is 16 residues long. CDR3 loop: CSARDTGARNTGELFF. CDR3 sequence (DNA): TGCAGTGCTAGAGATACGGGGGCCAGGAACACCGGGGAGCTGTTTTTT.

This chain uses TRBV7-6 with TRBJ2-5; TRBD2 agrees at 7 bases. Germline CDR1 reads SGHVS; CDR2 reads FNYEAQ. The CDR3 is 16 amino acids. V shed 5 bases, J shed 0 bases, and the junction held 9 bases outside the gene matches. The DNA for the CDR3 is TGTGCCAGCAGCAGACGGACTAGAGGGTACCAAGAGACCCAGTACTTC. It codes for CASSRRTRGYQETQYF. Based on the CDR3 plus reference TRBV7-6 and TRBJ2-5, the full variable domain is GAGVSQSPRYKVTKRGQDVALRCDPISGHVSLYWYRQALGQGPEFLTYFNYEAQQDKSGLPNDRFSAERPEGSISTLTIQRTEQRDSAMYRCASSRRTRGYQETQYFGPGTRLLVL.

The genes are TRBV10-3 and TRBJ2-1; TRBD2 matches 7 bases. Germline loops: CDR1 ENHRY, CDR2 SYGVKD. V shed 7 bases, J shed 0 bases, and the junction held 6 bases outside the gene matches. The CDR3 is 15 residues long. The CDR3 nucleotides read TGTGCCATCACTCGGGGGGACGGCTCCTACAATGAGCAGTTCTTC. Translating it yields CAITRGDGSYNEQFF.

The chain couples TRBV27 to TRBJ1-5; D remains ambiguous. Trimming removed 2 bases from V and 6 bases from J, with 11 bases in between. Germline-derived CDR1 and CDR2 are MNHEY and SMNVEV (reference sequence). This CDR3 is 14 amino acids long. CDR3 sequence reads: CASSLRPTGQPQHF. DNA for the CDR3: TGTGCCAGCAGTTTAAGGCCCACCGGTCAGCCCCAGCATTTT.

J is TRBJ1-5 and V is TRBV6-1; no firm D call. Germline values: CDR1 MNHNS, CDR2 SASEGT. The V gene lost 3 bases and the J gene lost 0 bases, with 6 bases spanning the gap. This CDR3 is 14 amino acids long. The CDR3 reads CASSERVSNQPQHF. CDR3 bases: TGTGCCAGCAGTGAGAGGGTTAGCAATCAGCCCCAGCATTTT.